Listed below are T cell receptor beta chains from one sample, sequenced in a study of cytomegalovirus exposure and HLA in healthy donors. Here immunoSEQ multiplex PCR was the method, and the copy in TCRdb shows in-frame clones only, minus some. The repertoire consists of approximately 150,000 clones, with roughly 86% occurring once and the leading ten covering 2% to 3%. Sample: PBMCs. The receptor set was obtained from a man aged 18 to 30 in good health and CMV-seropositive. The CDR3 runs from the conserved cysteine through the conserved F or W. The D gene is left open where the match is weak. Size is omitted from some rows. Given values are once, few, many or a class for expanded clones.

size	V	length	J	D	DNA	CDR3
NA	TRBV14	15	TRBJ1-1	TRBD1	TGTGCCAGCAGCCCCCGGACAGGGGGGAACACTGAAGCTTTCTTT	CASSPRTGGNTEAFF
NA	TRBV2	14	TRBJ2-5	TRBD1	TGTGCCAGCAGTAGGACAGGGTACCAAGAGACCCAGTACTTC	CASSRTGYQETQYF
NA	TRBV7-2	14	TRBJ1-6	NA	TGTGCCAGCAGCTTAGACAGATGGAATTCACCCCTCCACTTT	CASSLDRWNSPLHF
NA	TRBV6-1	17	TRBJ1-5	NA	TGTGCCAGCAGTGAAGTGCCTCGGGGGGAACCTTATCAGCCCCAGCATTTT	CASSEVPRGEPYQPQHF
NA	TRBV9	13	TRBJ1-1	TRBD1	TGTGCCAGCAGCGGACAGGGGGCCGCTGAAGCTTTCTTT	CASSGQGAAEAFF
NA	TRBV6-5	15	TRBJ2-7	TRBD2	TGTGCCAGCGGACCCGGGACTAGCGGTTCCTACGAGCAGTACTTC	CASGPGTSGSYEQYF
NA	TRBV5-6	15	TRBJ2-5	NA	TGTGCCAGCAGCTTGAGAGGGGGTCTCACGGTGACCCAGTACTTC	CASSLRGGLTVTQYF
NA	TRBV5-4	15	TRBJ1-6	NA	TGTGCCAGCAGCTACTTGCCCACCTTGGATTCACCCCTCCACTTT	CASSYLPTLDSPLHF
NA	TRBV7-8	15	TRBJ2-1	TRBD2	TGTGCCAGCAGCTTAATTAGCGGGGGCCACAATGAGCAGTTCTTC	CASSLISGGHNEQFF
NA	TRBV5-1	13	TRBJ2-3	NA	TGCGCCAGCAGCTTGGGGGACACGGATACGCAGTATTTT	CASSLGDTDTQYF
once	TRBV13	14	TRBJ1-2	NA	TGTGCCAGCAGCTTAGGCCAGGGTAACTATGGCTACACCTTC	CASSLGQGNYGYTF
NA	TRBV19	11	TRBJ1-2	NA	TGTGCCAGTAGCCGAACATATGGCTACACCTTC	CASSRTYGYTF
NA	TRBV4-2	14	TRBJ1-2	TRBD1	TGTGCCAGCAGCCCAGCAGGACAGGTCTATGGCTACACCTTC	CASSPAGQVYGYTF
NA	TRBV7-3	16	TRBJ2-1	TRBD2	TGTGCCAGCAGCTCGGTAGGACTAGCGGGAAACAATGAGCAGTTCTTC	CASSSVGLAGNNEQFF
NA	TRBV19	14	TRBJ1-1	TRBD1	TGTGCCAGTATCCGACAGGGATTGAACACTGAAGCTTTCTTT	CASIRQGLNTEAFF
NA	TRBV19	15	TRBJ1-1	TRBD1	TGTGCCAGTAGTTATCAGACAGGGGGCTTGTCTGAAGCTTTCTTT	CASSYQTGGLSEAFF
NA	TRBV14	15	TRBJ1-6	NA	TGTGCCAGCAGCCAAGTTGGGGCAGGGTATTCACCCCTCCACTTT	CASSQVGAGYSPLHF
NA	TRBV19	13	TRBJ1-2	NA	TGTGCCAGTAGCCACCGGGGTGATTATGGCTACACCTTC	CASSHRGDYGYTF
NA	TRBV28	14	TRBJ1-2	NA	TGTGCCAGCAGTCTGGACGGACATAACTATGGCTACACCTTC	CASSLDGHNYGYTF
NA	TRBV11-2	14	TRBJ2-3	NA	TGTGCCAGCAGCCTGGCAGGGATCCCAGATACGCAGTATTTT	CASSLAGIPDTQYF
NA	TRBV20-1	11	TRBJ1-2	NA	TGCAGGGCGACCGGTTGGAGGGGCTACACCTTC	CRATGWRGYTF
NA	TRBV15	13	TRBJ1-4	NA	TGTGCCACCAGTCTCGGGGCTAATGAAAAACTGTTTTTT	CATSLGANEKLFF
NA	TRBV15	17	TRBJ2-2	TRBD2	TGTGCCACCAGTACGCTTAGGGGACTACCGAGGGCCGGGGAGCTGTTTTTT	CATSTLRGLPRAGELFF
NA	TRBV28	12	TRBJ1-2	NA	TGTGCCAGCTCGGGACTCAACTATGGCTACACCTTC	CASSGLNYGYTF
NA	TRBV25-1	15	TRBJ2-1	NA	TGTGCCAGCAGTGAAGGTGCTAGCGACGTTAATGAGCAGTTCTTC	CASSEGASDVNEQFF
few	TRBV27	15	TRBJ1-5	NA	TGTGCCAGCAGGAAGGGAGGCGCGAGCAATCAGCCCCAGCATTTT	CASRKGGASNQPQHF
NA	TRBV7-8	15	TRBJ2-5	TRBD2	TGTGCCAGCAGCTTCCTTCGGCGGGAGGGAGAGACCCAGTACTTC	CASSFLRREGETQYF
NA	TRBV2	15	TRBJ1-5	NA	TGTGCCAGCAGTGAAGAAGGCGGGATGTGGCAGCCCCAGCATTTT	CASSEEGGMWQPQHF
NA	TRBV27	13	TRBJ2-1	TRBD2	TGTGCCAGCAGACTAGCGGGAGGCAATGAGCAGTTCTTC	CASRLAGGNEQFF
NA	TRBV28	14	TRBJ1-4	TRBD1	TGTGCCAGCAGCTGGGGACAGCGGACAAGTGGCTGGTTTTTT	CASSWGQRTSGWFF
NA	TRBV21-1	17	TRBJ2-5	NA	TGTGCCAGCAGCAGCCCTAATGGACAGGGGGCGCGGGAGACCCAGTACTTC	CASSSPNGQGARETQYF
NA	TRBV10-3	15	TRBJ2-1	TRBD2	TGTGCCATCAGGGGAAGGGCGGGAGATGGGGATGAGCAGTTCTTC	CAIRGRAGDGDEQFF
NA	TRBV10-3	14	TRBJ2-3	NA	TGTGCCATCAGTCCCGTCCCTAGCACAGATACGCAGTATTTT	CAISPVPSTDTQYF
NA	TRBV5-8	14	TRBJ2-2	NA	TGTGCCAGCAGCTCACTTGCGGGGACCGGGGAGCTGTTTTTT	CASSSLAGTGELFF
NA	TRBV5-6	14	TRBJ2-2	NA	TGTGCCAGCAGCCCGACAGGCTGGACCGGGGAGCTGTTTTTT	CASSPTGWTGELFF
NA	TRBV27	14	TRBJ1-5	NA	TGTGCCAGCAGATCTCTATCTAGCAATCAGCCCCAGCATTTT	CASRSLSSNQPQHF
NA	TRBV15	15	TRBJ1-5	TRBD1	TGTGCCACCAGCAGGGACAGGGGTAGCAATCAGCCCCAGCATTTT	CATSRDRGSNQPQHF
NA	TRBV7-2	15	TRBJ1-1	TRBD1	TGTGCCAGCATCCCACCCGGGACAGGGGGCCCCGAAGCTTTCTTT	CASIPPGTGGPEAFF
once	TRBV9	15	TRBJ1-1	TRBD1	TGTGCCAGCAGCCTCACGGGACAGGGGGACACTGAAGCTTTCTTT	CASSLTGQGDTEAFF
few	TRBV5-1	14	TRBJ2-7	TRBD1	TGCGCCAGCAGCTTGGGGACAGGTTACTACGAGCAGTACTTC	CASSLGTGYYEQYF
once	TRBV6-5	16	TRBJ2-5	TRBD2	TGTGCCAGCAGTTACTCGATGTCTCGGGGGGGAGAGACCCAGTACTTC	CASSYSMSRGGETQYF
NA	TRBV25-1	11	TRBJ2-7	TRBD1	TGTGCCAGCACAACAGGGGACGAGCAGTACTTC	CASTTGDEQYF
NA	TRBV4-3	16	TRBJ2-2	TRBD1	TGCGCCAGCAGCCAAACTTTCGGACAGGGCATCGGGGAGCTGTTTTTT	CASSQTFGQGIGELFF
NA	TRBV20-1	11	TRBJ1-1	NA	TGCAGTGCGAGACAGTTACCCCAAGCTTTCTTT	CSARQLPQAFF
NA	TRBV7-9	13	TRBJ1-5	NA	TGTGCCAGCAGCCTGACCGAGGATCAGCCCCAGCATTTT	CASSLTEDQPQHF
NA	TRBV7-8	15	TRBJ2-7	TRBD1	TGTGCCAGCAGCCAAGCGACAGGGCCCGTCTACGAGCAGTACTTC	CASSQATGPVYEQYF
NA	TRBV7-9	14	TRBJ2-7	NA	TGTGCCAGCAGCTTATCCACTAAGACCTACGAGCAGTACTTC	CASSLSTKTYEQYF
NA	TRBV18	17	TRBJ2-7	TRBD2	TGTGCCAGCTCCCGAGGACTAGCGGGAGGGAGGAGCGACGAGCAGTACTTC	CASSRGLAGGRSDEQYF